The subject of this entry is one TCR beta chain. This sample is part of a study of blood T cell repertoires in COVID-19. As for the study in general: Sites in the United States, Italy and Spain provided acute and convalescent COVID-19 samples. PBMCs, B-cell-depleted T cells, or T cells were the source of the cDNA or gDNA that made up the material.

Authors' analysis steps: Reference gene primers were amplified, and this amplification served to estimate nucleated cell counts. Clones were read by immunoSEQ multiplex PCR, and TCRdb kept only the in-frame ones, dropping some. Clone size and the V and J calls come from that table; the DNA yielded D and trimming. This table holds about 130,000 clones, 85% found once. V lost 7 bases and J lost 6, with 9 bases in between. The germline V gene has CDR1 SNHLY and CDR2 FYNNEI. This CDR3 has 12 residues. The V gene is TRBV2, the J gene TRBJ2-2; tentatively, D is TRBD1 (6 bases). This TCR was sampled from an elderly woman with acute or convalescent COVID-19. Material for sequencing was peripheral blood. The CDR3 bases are TGTGCCAGCACAGGGGACCCCGGGGAGCTGTTTTTT. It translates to CASTGDPGELFF.